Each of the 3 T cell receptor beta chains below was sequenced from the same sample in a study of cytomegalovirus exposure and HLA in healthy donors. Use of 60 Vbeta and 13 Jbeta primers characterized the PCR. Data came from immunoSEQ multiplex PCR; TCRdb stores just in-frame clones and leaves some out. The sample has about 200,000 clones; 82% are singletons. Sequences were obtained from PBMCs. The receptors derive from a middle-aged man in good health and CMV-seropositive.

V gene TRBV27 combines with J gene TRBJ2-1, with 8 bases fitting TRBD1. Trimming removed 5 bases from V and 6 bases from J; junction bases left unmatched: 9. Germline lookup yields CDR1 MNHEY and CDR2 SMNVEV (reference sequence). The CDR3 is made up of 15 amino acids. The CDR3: CASSDLGQGGNEQFF. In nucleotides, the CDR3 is TGTGCCAGCAGTGATCTCGGACAGGGCGGCAATGAGCAGTTCTTC.

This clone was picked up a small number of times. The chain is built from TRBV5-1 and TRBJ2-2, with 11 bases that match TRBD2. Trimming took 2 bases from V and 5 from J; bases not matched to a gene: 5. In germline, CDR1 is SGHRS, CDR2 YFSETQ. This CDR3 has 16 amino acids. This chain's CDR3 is CASSFLASGRTGELFF. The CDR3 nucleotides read TGCGCCAGCAGCTTCTTAGCTAGCGGGAGGACCGGGGAGCTGTTTTTT.

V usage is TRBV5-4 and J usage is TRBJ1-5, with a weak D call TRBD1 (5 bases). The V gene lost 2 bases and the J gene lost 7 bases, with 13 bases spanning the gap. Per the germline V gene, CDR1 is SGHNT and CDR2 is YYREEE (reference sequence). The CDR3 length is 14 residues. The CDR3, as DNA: TGTGCCAGCAGCTTATGGGGGGTAGGGCAGCCCCAGCATTTT. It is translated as CASSLWGVGQPQHF.